Each of the 30 T cell receptor beta chains below was sequenced from the same sample in a study of T cell responses to AZD1222 COVID-19 vaccine (dated by TCRdb to 2020 to 2023). In light of the paper, this sample's time point label describes: baseline before first vaccination. Library method: the immunoSEQ multiplex PCR assay. TCRdb provides this immuneACCESS table in a form limited to in-frame rearrangements. Some clones are lacking; in checked studies, under half of them reflect an unresolved V gene, and why the rest are absent is not known. Recorded for this sample are 85,000 to 120,000 clones; about 86% of them occurred a single time. The biggest ten clones account for approximately 5.1% of the sample. The specimen comprised peripheral blood, sampled on day 0 of AZD1222 vaccination. The receptors shown here come from an adult in good health.

V usage is TRBV7-3 and J usage is TRBJ1-2, with 11 bases identical to TRBD1. The J segment lost 7 bases and the V segment lost 5 bases, leaving 6 bases of the junction unmatched. The V gene's germline CDR1 is SGHTA and CDR2 FQGTGA. CDR3 length: 14 amino acids. The CDR3 loop is CASSPGTGGSGYTF. The CDR3 region has the DNA TGTGCCAGCAGCCCAGGGACAGGGGGATCTGGCTACACCTTC.

The CDR3 here is CASSLGSGGADTQYF. CDR3 in DNA: TGTGCCAGCAGCTTAGGCAGCGGGGGGGCAGATACGCAGTATTTT. The genes are TRBV7-9 and TRBJ2-3; TRBD2 matches 10 bases. V lost 1 base, J lost 4 bases, and 2 bases stayed unmatched. Germline lookup yields CDR1 SEHNR and CDR2 FQNEAQ (reference sequence). CDR3 length equals 15 residues.

The chain joins TRBV5-4 to TRBJ1-1; D not resolved. This CDR3 comprises 12 residues. CDR1 and CDR2 from the germline V gene are SGHNT and YYREEE (reference sequence). Trimming pared 1 base from V and 4 bases from J, leaving 5 bases between. CDR3 sequence: CASSLTSTEAFF. CDR3 coding DNA: TGTGCCAGCAGCTTGACGAGCACTGAAGCTTTCTTT.

This clone was seen only once. The chain uses TRBV21-1 and TRBJ1-1. TRBV21-1 is a documented pseudogene. The CDR3 covers 16 residues. This chain's CDR3 is CASSTPLATQRTEAFF. The CDR3 region has the DNA TGTGCCAGCAGTACACCACTAGCTACACAACGCACTGAAGCTTTCTTT.

This chain links TRBV7-8 with TRBJ1-1, with D uncertain. The CDR3 sequence is 14 residues long. In germline, CDR1 is SGHVS, CDR2 FQNEAQ. Trimming took 6 bases from V and 4 from J, leaving 15 bases between them. Here the CDR3 reads CASRSIEGATEAFF. The CDR3 region has the DNA TGTGCCAGCAGATCAATCGAGGGTGCCACTGAAGCTTTCTTT.

This chain connects TRBV12-3 or TRBV12-4 to TRBJ2-3; D remains unclear. Trimming removed 8 bases from V and 1 base from J, with 1 base in between. This CDR3 region has 10 residues. This CDR3 is CASCTDTQYF. CDR3 coding DNA: TGTGCCAGCTGCACAGATACGCAGTATTTT.

A word on this clone: An end of the junction does not agree with germline; a read error may underlie this. The chain uses TRBV7-7 and TRBJ2-1, with 11 positions matching TRBD2. The CDR3 consists of 17 residues. Germline loops: CDR1 SSHAT, CDR2 FNYEAQ (reference sequence). Here the CDR3 DNA reads TGTGCTAGCAGTCGGTCCGGGACTAGCGGCTCCTACAATGAGCAGTTCTTC. Translated, it gives CASSRSGTSGSYNEQFF.

This clone appeared once. This chain links TRBV27 with TRBJ2-1; TRBD2 is a possible D gene (6 bases). From germline, CDR1 is MNHEY and CDR2 SMNVEV (reference sequence). The CDR3 has 16 amino acids. V was shortened by 7 bases and J by 6 bases, with 22 bases between the two germline ends. CDR3 in amino acids: CASTLFGGPLGNEQFF. CDR3 DNA sequence: TGTGCCAGCACCCTATTCGGGGGTCCTCTTGGCAATGAGCAGTTCTTC.

J is TRBJ2-7 and V is TRBV19; D gene ambiguous. V was pared by 5 bases and J by 3 bases, with 11 bases between. Germline CDR1 and CDR2: LNHDA and SQIVND (reference sequence). The CDR3 is 13 amino acids. The CDR3 protein is CASSEDADYEQYF. The CDR3 bases are TGTGCCAGTAGTGAGGACGCTGACTACGAGCAGTACTTC.

This chain uses TRBV6-5 with TRBJ2-7; 9 bases align to TRBD1. The CDR3 contains 15 residues. V trimming: 5 bases; J trimming: 0 bases; junction bases outside the gene matches: 5. Germline CDR1 reads MNHEY; CDR2 reads SVGAGI. CDR3 amino acids: CASSLRDRVSYEQYF. Here the CDR3 DNA reads TGTGCCAGCAGTCTCCGGGACAGGGTCTCCTACGAGCAGTACTTC.

This rearrangement joins TRBV5-1 to TRBJ2-1; 9 nucleotides line up with TRBD2. The CDR3 totals 15 residues. Trimming at V came to 0 bases and at J to 10 bases, leaving 8 bases not matched to a gene. Germline V CDR1 and CDR2: SGHRS, YFSETQ. CDR3 in amino acids: CASSLAEGAGGEQFF. The CDR3 DNA sequence: TGCGCCAGCAGCTTGGCCGAGGGAGCGGGGGGAGAGCAGTTCTTC.

DNA of the CDR3: TGCGCCAGCAGCCAAGATTTCGGGGGCTCGGAGCAGTTCTTC. It specifies CASSQDFGGSEQFF. The rearrangement uses TRBV4-3 and TRBJ2-1; D may match TRBD1 or TRBD2 (6 bases each). CDR1 is LGHNA, CDR2 YSLEER, per germline. V gave up 0 bases and J gave up 10 bases, with 13 bases separating them. CDR3 length equals 14 residues.

V is TRBV4-3 and J is TRBJ1-1; D gene uncertain. V was trimmed by 1 base and J by 2 bases, leaving 11 bases between them. Germline V gene lookup returns CDR1 LGHNA and CDR2 YSLEER. This CDR3 contains 15 residues. CDR3 loop: CASSQGRPLNTEAFF. The CDR3 region has the DNA TGCGCCAGCAGCCAAGGGCGGCCATTAAACACTGAAGCTTTCTTT.

V and J are TRBV2 and TRBJ2-1, with 11 bases aligning to TRBD2. CDR3 size: 14 residues. The germline V gene has CDR1 SNHLY and CDR2 FYNNEI. With V trimmed by 6 bases and J by 8 bases, 6 bases remained unmatched. The CDR3 is CASRDSGREDEQFF. The CDR3 bases are TGTGCCAGCAGAGATAGCGGGAGGGAGGATGAGCAGTTCTTC. Using reference TRBV2 and TRBJ2-1 for the parts outside the CDR3, the full variable domain is EPEVTQTPSHQVTQMGQEVILRCVPISNHLYFYWYRQILGQKVEFLVSFYNNEISEKSEIFDDQFSVERPDGSNFTLKIRSTKLEDSAMYFCASRDSGREDEQFFGPGTRLTVL.

The chain employs TRBV6-2 or TRBV6-3 and TRBJ1-1; no definite D call. V lost 6 bases and J lost 1, with 9 bases in between. This CDR3 region has 13 residues. CDR1 MNHEY and CDR2 SVGEGT come from the germline V gene. CDR3: CASSHGQNTEAFF. The DNA for the CDR3 is TGTGCCAGCAGCCACGGGCAGAACACTGAAGCTTTCTTT.

CDR3: CASSKGQGLRLGQETQYF. The CDR3 DNA is TGTGCCAGTAGTAAGGGACAGGGGTTAAGGCTGGGGCAAGAGACCCAGTACTTC. This chain links TRBV19 with TRBJ2-5, with TRBD1 matching over 10 bases. The trim removed 4 bases at V and 2 bases at J, leaving 13 bases unmatched. The CDR3 has 18 residues. Germline V lookup: CDR1 LNHDA, CDR2 SQIVND (reference sequence).

The chain links TRBV29-1 to TRBJ1-2; D is uncertain. Germline-derived CDR1 and CDR2 are SQVTM and ANQGSEA. The CDR3 consists of 11 residues. V gave up 7 bases and J gave up 7 bases, with 13 bases separating them. The CDR3 bases are TGCAGCGCCCGAGTTGCCTCTGGCTACACCTTC. Translating it yields CSARVASGYTF.

For the CDR3, the DNA is TGTGCCAGCAGCAAATCGCTCACCCAGTACTTC. Protein: CASSKSLTQYF. The rearrangement joins TRBV21-1 to TRBJ2-5. TRBV21-1 is a known pseudogene. The CDR3 covers 11 residues.

The chain couples TRBV20-1 to TRBJ2-3; 9 bases fit TRBD2. After removal of 3 bases from V and 0 bases from J, the junction contained 4 bases not matched to a gene. This CDR3 is built from 15 residues. The germline CDR1 and CDR2 sequences are DFQATT and SNEGSKA (reference sequence). CDR3 coding DNA: TGCAGTGCTAGTGTCCTAGCGGGGAGCACAGATACGCAGTATTTT. This translates into CSASVLAGSTDTQYF.

V and J are TRBV29-1 and TRBJ1-1; no firm D call. CDR3 size: 10 residues. Per germline, CDR1 SQVTM and CDR2 ANQGSEA. Trimming pared 4 bases from V and 3 bases from J, leaving 3 bases between. CDR3 sequence reads: CSVADTEAFF. In nucleotides, the CDR3 is TGCAGCGTTGCGGACACTGAAGCTTTCTTT.

V usage is TRBV19 and J usage is TRBJ1-1; TRBD1 is a possible D gene (6 bases). This CDR3 is built from 13 residues. Germline V gene sequence: CDR1 LNHDA, CDR2 SQIVND (reference sequence). V was pared by 4 bases and J by 8 bases, with 14 bases between. CDR3 nucleotides: TGTGCCAGTAGTACCAAGAGACAGGAAGAAGCTTTCTTT. This sequence encodes CASSTKRQEEAFF.

In regard to this clone: This sample includes further DNA sequences coding for the same CDR3. The V call is TRBV19, the J call TRBJ2-7; TRBD1 agrees at 11 bases. V was clipped by 5 bases and J by 4 bases; unmatched bases: 4. The CDR3 is 14 amino acids. From germline, CDR1 is LNHDA and CDR2 SQIVND (reference sequence). CDR3 nucleotides: TGTGCCAGTAGTCCGGGACAGGGGGGATACGAGCAGTACTTC. It codes for CASSPGQGGYEQYF.

V usage is TRBV5-1 and J usage is TRBJ2-3; D not certain. The CDR3 spans 12 residues. Germline V gives CDR1 SGHRS, CDR2 YFSETQ. Trimming left V 0 bases short and J 6 bases short, with 5 bases between. DNA of the CDR3: TGCGCCAGCAGCTTGGATCGGGATACGCAGTATTTT. Protein: CASSLDRDTQYF. Using reference TRBV5-1 and TRBJ2-3 for the parts outside the CDR3, the full variable domain is KAGVTQTPRYLIKTRGQQVTLSCSPISGHRSVSWYQQTPGQGLQFLFEYFSETQRNKGNFPGRFSGRQFSNSRSEMNVSTLELGDSALYLCASSLDRDTQYFGPGTRLTVL.

J is TRBJ2-7 and V is TRBV5-1; maybe TRBD1 (6 bases). Per germline, CDR1 SGHRS and CDR2 YFSETQ. There are 13 residues in the CDR3. V was pared by 2 bases and J by 1 base, with 7 bases between. DNA for the CDR3: TGCGCCAGCAGCTTAGGACAGTCCTACGAGCAGTACTTC. As protein: CASSLGQSYEQYF.

A single count supports this clone. The J gene is TRBJ2-6, the V gene TRBV7-2; D gene uncertain. This CDR3 spans 17 amino acids. In germline, CDR1 is SGHTA, CDR2 FQGNSA. The ends were cut back, 5 bases at V and 1 base at J, with 15 bases in the middle. CDR3 residues: CASSPPVGWSGANVLTF. The CDR3 DNA sequence: TGTGCCAGCAGCCCCCCGGTGGGCTGGTCTGGGGCCAACGTCCTGACTTTC.

The J gene is TRBJ1-1, the V gene TRBV7-8; TRBD1 matches 7 bases. Germline V gives CDR1 SGHVS, CDR2 FQNEAQ. CDR3 length: 14 amino acids. The V and J ends lost 0 bases and 5 bases, in that order; junction bases with no gene match: 3. CDR3 DNA: TGTGCCAGCAGCTTAGCCGCAGGGGGGACTGAAGCTTTCTTT. It translates to CASSLAAGGTEAFF.

V gene TRBV7-2 combines with J gene TRBJ2-1; the D gene is possibly TRBD1 (5 bases). The germline V gene has CDR1 SGHTA and CDR2 FQGNSA. The CDR3 loop spans 13 amino acids. Deletions cut 3 bases from V and 7 bases from J, with 10 bases between. As DNA, the CDR3 is TGTGCCAGCAGCTTGAACAGGATTAATGAGCAGTTCTTC. It encodes CASSLNRINEQFF.

The rearrangement links TRBV7-2 to TRBJ1-1; TRBD1 agrees at 7 bases. J was trimmed by 4 bases and V by 0 bases; bases with no gene match: 5. Germline CDR1 and CDR2: SGHTA and FQGNSA. The CDR3 consists of 15 residues. The CDR3 is CASSLAWGQTTEAFF. CDR3 sequence (DNA): TGTGCCAGCAGCTTAGCGTGGGGACAGACCACTGAAGCTTTCTTT.

The V gene is TRBV14, the J gene TRBJ2-1, with 10 bases aligning to TRBD2. J gave up 2 bases and V 3 bases, and 7 bases lay outside the gene matches. The germline CDR1 and CDR2 sequences are SGHDN and FVKESK. CDR3 length: 17 amino acids. The CDR3 sequence: CASSHPGSGGAYNEQFF. CDR3 nucleotide sequence: TGTGCCAGCAGCCATCCGGGGAGCGGGGGGGCCTACAATGAGCAGTTCTTC.

The rearrangement joins TRBV30 to TRBJ2-7; TRBD1 agrees at 10 bases. Germline trimming cut 2 bases from V and 6 bases from J; bases unmatched to any gene: 4. The CDR3 sequence is 13 residues long. The germline CDR1 and CDR2 sequences are GTSNPN and SVGIG (reference sequence). The CDR3: CAWSIRTGGEQYF. The CDR3 DNA follows: TGTGCCTGGAGTATACGGACAGGGGGCGAGCAGTACTTC.